A selection of T cell receptor beta chains follows, all from one sample in a study of response to subunit inactivated influenza vaccine. TCRdb passed the RT-PCR reads through MiXCR, listing each CDR3 protein once. The sample includes hundreds of thousands of distinct CDR3 sequences, 10% to 12% seen only once; the top ten take 8% to 13%. These data also featured in a second study, about T cells expressing NK-cell markers.

The sequenced sample was PBMCs from blood, obtained on the day of vaccination. Receptor source: a man between 45 and 60 years old who received an inactivated influenza vaccine. The CDR3 runs from the conserved cysteine through the conserved F or W. D genes are given only for firm matches. Clone size, where shown, is once, few, many, or a class for clones that have expanded.

TGCGCCAGCAGCCCGGACATGTCCTACGAGCAGTACTTC	CASSPDMSYEQYF	NA	NA	TRBJ2-7	TRBV5-1
TGTGCCAGCAGTTTAATAGCGGGAGCACACAATGAGCAGTTCTTC	CASSLIAGAHNEQFF	few	TRBD2	TRBJ2-1	TRBV12-3/TRBV12-4
TGTGCCACCCCGGCTGTATACGAGCAGTACTTC	CATPAVYEQYF	few	NA	TRBJ2-7	TRBV10-3
TGTGCCATTACGATGGGCAGGGGGCGAAATGAGCAGTTCTTC	CAITMGRGRNEQFF	few	TRBD1	TRBJ2-1	TRBV28
TGTGCCAGCAGCAGAGGGGGGAGGAGAGTTACCTACGAGCAGTACTTC	CASSRGGRRVTYEQYF	few	NA	TRBJ2-7	TRBV7-2
TGTGCCAGCAGCCAACAACTAGCGGGGGCCAACACCGGGGAGCTGTTTTTT	CASSQQLAGANTGELFF	NA	TRBD2	TRBJ2-2	TRBV3-1
TGTGCCAGCTCACCAACTCAGCAGGCGCATTACGAGCAGTACTTC	CASSPTQQAHYEQYF	few	NA	TRBJ2-7	TRBV18
TGTGCCAGCAGTGGGGGACTAGCGGGGCTCAATGAGCAGTTCTTC	CASSGGLAGLNEQFF	few	TRBD2	TRBJ2-1	TRBV6-1
TGTGCCAGCAGCCAAATTGCACAGGGGGTCACTAATGAAAAACTGTTTTTT	CASSQIAQGVTNEKLFF	once	TRBD1	TRBJ1-4	TRBV3-1
TGTGCCAGTAACGATCAGGGGAAGACTGAAGCTTTCTTT	CASNDQGKTEAFF	NA	NA	TRBJ1-1	TRBV6-1
TGTGCCAGCAGTCCCATCGGGACAAAATATCTCGCCGGGGAGCTGTTTTTT	CASSPIGTKYLAGELFF	NA	NA	TRBJ2-2	TRBV27
TGTGCCAGCAGCATGGCCGGGACCACCAACACCGGGGAGCTGTTTTTT	CASSMAGTTNTGELFF	few	NA	TRBJ2-2	TRBV4-2
TGCAGTGCTAGAGGCCCTACTAGCACAGATACGCAGTATTTT	CSARGPTSTDTQYF	NA	NA	TRBJ2-3	TRBV20-1
TGCAGTGCTAGACTAGCGGGCTCACGGGTCGGGGAGCTGTTTTTT	CSARLAGSRVGELFF	NA	TRBD2	TRBJ2-2	TRBV20-1
TGCAGTGCTAGGTTCACAGCTAACACTGAAGCTTTCTTT	CSARFTANTEAFF	NA	NA	TRBJ1-1	TRBV20-1
TGCGCCAGCAGGACTAGCGCTTCCACAGATACGCAGTATTTT	CASRTSASTDTQYF	many	TRBD2	TRBJ2-3	TRBV10-2
TGTGCCAGCAGTCTCATGCCTACGGGATACAATGAGCAGTTCTTC	CASSLMPTGYNEQFF	NA	NA	TRBJ2-1	TRBV28
TGCAGTGCTAGAGATCGGCAGCTACAACCTGAAGCTTTCTTT	CSARDRQLQPEAFF	NA	NA	TRBJ1-1	TRBV20-1
TGTGCCACCAGCAGAGGAACTAGCGGGAGCACAGATACGCAGTATTTT	CATSRGTSGSTDTQYF	many	TRBD2	TRBJ2-3	TRBV15
TGTGCCAGCAGCTTACTAGCGGAAAACTACGAGCAGTACTTC	CASSLLAENYEQYF	many	TRBD2	TRBJ2-7	TRBV28
TGTGCCAGCATCCAAGGGGCTAGCGGATCCTACGAGCAGTACTTC	CASIQGASGSYEQYF	few	TRBD2	TRBJ2-7	TRBV27
TGCAGTGCTAGTTGGGACAGGGAAACCTACGAGCAGTACTTC	CSASWDRETYEQYF	few	TRBD1	TRBJ2-7	TRBV20-1
NA	CASSQNFGAGELFF	NA	NA	TRBJ2-2	TRBV14
TGTGCCAGCAGCTATTCCTCCCGAGGCGGGGAGCTGTTTTTT	CASSYSSRGGELFF	NA	NA	TRBJ2-2	TRBV12-3/TRBV12-4
TGTGCCAGTAGTATATTGCGGGCTGGATCCGGGGAGCTGTTTTTT	CASSILRAGSGELFF	few	NA	TRBJ2-2	TRBV19
TGTGCCAGCAGTTATTTTTGGGGATCGGGTGAGCAGTTCTTC	CASSYFWGSGEQFF	few	NA	TRBJ2-1	TRBV6-5